This entry describes one T cell receptor (beta chain). The antigen is not known. Measured with immunoSEQ multiplex PCR; TCRdb has only the in-frame clones, and not every one. This sample has under 80,000 clones, with roughly 73% found just once. The data originate from a study of vaccination effects on CD4 cells after COVID-19. General observations from the study: Missing from the study were early post-infection timepoints, and its convalescent patients were few. Late in the post-vaccination period, infection-induced and vaccine-induced clones underwent marked clonal contraction.

V lost 1 base, J lost 3 bases, and 2 bases lay in between. Germline V gene sequence: CDR1 LGHDT, CDR2 YNNKEL (reference sequence). This CDR3 comprises 12 residues. Antigen-specific CD4+ T cells expanded by the ViraFEST assay with viral peptide pools were then sequenced. Scientists isolated CD4+ T cells after a roughly 10-day culture period ended. According to PCR results, the person was infected with SARS-CoV-2 between March and December 2020. HIV-1 Nef peptides, pooled, formed the negative control culture. Days 3 and 7 were when half the medium was replaced with IL-2 medium. The sample here was CD4+ T cells from PBMCs cultured with HIV peptides, taken before COVID-19 vaccination. Subset noted: HIV-1 Nef peptide pool negative control/reference culture. The gene calls are TRBV3-1 (or the pseudogene TRBV3-2) and TRBJ2-3; D unresolved. The clonotype was recovered from a human donor who had a prior SARS-CoV-2 infection. This chain's CDR3 is CASSQGTDTQYF. The DNA of the CDR3 is TGTGCCAGCAGCCAAGGGACAGATACGCAGTATTTT.